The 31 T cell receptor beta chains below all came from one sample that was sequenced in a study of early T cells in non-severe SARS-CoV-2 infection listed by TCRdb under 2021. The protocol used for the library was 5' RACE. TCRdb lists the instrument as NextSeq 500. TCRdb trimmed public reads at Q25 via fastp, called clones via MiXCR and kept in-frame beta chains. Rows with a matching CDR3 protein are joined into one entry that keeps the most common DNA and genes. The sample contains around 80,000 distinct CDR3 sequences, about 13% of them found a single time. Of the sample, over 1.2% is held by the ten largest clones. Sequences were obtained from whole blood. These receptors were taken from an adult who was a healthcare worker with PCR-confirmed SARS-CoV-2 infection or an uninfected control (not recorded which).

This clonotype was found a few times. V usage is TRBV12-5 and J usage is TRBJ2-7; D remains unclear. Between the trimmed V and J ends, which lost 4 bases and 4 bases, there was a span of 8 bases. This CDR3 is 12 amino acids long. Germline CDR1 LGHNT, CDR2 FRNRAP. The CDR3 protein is CASGSAFYEQYF. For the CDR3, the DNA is TGTGCTAGTGGTTCGGCCTTTTACGAGCAGTACTTC.

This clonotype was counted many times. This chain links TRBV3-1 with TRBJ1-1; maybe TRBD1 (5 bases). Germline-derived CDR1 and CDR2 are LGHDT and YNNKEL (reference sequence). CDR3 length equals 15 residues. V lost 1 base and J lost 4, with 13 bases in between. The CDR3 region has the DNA TGTGCCAGCAGCCAAGGAGGGGTTAGAGGCACTGAAGCTTTCTTT. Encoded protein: CASSQGGVRGTEAFF.

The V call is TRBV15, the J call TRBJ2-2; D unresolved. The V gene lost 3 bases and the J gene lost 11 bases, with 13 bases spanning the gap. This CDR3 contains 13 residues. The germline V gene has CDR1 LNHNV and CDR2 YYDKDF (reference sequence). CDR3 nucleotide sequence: TGTGCCACCAGCAGCGATCCTCAGAGAGAGCTGTTTTTT. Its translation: CATSSDPQRELFF.

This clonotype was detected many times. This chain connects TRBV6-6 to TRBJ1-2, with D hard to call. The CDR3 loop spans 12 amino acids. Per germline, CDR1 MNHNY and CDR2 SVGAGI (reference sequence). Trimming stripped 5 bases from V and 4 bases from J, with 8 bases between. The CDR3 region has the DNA TGTGCCAGCAGTCCGGGTCTCTATGGCTACACCTTC. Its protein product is CASSPGLYGYTF.

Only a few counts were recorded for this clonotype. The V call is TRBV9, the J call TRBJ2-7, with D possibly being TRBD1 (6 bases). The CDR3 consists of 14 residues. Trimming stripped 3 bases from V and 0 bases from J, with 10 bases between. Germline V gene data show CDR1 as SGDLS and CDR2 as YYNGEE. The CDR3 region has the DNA TGTGCCAGCAGCGAGGGGGTAAGCTCCTACGAGCAGTACTTC. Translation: CASSEGVSSYEQYF.

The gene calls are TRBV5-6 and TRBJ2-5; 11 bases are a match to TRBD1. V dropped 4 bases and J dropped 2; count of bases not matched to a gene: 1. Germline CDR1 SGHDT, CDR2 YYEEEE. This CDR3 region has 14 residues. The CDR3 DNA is TGTGCCAGCAGCAGGGACAGGGGGCAAGAGACCCAGTACTTC. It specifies CASSRDRGQETQYF.

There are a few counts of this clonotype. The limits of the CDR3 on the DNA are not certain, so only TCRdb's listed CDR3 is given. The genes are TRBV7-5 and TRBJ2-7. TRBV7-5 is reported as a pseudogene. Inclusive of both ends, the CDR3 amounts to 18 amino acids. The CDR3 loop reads CISVPEADRCKAADEQYF.

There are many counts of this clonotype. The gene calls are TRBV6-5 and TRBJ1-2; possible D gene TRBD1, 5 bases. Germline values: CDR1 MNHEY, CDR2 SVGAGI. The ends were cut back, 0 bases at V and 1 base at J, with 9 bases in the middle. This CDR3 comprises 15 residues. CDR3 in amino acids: CASSYSEQVNYGYTF. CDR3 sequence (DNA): TGTGCCAGCAGTTACTCGGAACAGGTTAACTATGGCTACACCTTC.

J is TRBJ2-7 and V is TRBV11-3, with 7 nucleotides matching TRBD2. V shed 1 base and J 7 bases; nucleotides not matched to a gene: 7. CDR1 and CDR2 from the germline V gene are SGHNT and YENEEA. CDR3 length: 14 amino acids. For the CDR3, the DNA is TGTGCCAGCAGCTTAGGTCGGGGTAGCGGGGAGCAGTACTTC. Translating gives CASSLGRGSGEQYF.

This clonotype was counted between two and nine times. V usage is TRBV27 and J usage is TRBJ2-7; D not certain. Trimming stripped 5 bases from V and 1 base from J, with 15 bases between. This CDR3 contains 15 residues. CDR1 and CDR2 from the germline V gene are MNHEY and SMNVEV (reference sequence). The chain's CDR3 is CASSTRHLTSYEQYF. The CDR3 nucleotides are TGTGCCAGCAGTACTCGACACCTTACATCCTACGAGCAGTACTTC.

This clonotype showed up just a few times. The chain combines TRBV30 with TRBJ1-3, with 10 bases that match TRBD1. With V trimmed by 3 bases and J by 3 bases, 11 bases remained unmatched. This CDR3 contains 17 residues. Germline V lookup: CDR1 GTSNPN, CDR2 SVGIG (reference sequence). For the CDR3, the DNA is TGTGCCTGGAGGCCACCCCCGGACAGGGGGATTGGAAACACCATATATTTT. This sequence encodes CAWRPPPDRGIGNTIYF.

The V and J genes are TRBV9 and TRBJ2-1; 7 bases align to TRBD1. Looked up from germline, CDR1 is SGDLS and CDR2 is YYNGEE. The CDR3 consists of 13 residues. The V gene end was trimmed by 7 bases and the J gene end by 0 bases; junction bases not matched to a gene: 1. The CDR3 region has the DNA TGTGCCAGCGCAGGGGGCTCCTACAATGAGCAGTTCTTC. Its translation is CASAGGSYNEQFF.

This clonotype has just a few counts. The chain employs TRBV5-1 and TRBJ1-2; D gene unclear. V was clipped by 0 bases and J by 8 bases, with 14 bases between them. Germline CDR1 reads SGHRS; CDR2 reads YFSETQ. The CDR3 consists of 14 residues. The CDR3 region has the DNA TGCGCCAGCAGCTTGGGGAAGGCGGGTGAAGGCTACACCTTC. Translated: CASSLGKAGEGYTF.

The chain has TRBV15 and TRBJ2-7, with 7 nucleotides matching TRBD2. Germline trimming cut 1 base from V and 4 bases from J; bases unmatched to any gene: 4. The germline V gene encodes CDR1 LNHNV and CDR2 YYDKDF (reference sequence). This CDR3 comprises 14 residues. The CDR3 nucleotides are TGTGCCACCAGCAGAGCGGGGGGACTATACGAGCAGTACTTC. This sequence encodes CATSRAGGLYEQYF.

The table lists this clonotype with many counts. The CDR3 nucleotides read TGCAGCGTTGAAGAACGCCTTGAAGCTTTCTTT. This sequence encodes CSVEERLEAFF. V usage is TRBV29-1 and J usage is TRBJ1-1; D is undetermined. The length of the CDR3 is 11 residues. Germline CDR1 is SQVTM and CDR2 is ANQGSEA. The V end lost 0 bases, the J end lost 7 bases, and 6 bases lay between the germline ends.

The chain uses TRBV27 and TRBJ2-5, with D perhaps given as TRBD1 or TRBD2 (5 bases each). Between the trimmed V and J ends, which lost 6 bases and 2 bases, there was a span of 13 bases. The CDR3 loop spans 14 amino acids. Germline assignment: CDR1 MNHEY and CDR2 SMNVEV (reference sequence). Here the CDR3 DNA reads TGTGCCAGCAGATTACTGGGGGTACAAGAGACCCAGTACTTC. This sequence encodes CASRLLGVQETQYF.

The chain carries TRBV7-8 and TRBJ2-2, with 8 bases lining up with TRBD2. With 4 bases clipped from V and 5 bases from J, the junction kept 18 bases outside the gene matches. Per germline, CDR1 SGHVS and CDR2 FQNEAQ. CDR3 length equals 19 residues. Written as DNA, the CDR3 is TGTGCCAGCAGCTCGTTGAGATGGGTAGCGGGGTTTAAGACCGGGGAGCTGTTTTTT. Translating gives CASSSLRWVAGFKTGELFF.

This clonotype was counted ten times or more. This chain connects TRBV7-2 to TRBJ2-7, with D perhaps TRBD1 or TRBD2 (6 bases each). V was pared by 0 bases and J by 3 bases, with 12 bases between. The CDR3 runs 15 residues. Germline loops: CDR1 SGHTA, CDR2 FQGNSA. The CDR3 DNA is TGTGCCAGCAGCTTAGCGAGTAGGGGGGTCTACGAGCAGTACTTC. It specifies CASSLASRGVYEQYF.

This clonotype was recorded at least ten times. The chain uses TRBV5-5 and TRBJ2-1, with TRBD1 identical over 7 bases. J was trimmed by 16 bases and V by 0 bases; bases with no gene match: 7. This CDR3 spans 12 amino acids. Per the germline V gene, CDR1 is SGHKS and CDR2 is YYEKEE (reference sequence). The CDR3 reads CASSLGLAGGFF. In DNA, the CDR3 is TGTGCCAGCAGCTTGGGGTTAGCAGGGGGATTCTTC.

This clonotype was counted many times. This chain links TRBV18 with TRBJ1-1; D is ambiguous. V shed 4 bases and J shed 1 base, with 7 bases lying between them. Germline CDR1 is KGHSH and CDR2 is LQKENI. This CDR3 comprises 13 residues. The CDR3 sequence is CASSQSSNTEAFF. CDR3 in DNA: TGTGCCAGCTCACAGAGTTCGAACACTGAAGCTTTCTTT.

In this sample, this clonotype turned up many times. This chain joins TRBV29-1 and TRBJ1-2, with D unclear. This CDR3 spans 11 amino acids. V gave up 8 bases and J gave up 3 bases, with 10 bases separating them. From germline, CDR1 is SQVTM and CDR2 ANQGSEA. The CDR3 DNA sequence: TGCAGCATCACTGCCGACTATGGCTACACCTTC. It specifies CSITADYGYTF.

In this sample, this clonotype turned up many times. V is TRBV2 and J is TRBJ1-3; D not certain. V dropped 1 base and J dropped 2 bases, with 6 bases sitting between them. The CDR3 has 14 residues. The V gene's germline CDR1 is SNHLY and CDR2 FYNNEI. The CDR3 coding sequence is TGTGCCAGCAGTGAAGGCGGGCCTGGAAACACCATATATTTT. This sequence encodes CASSEGGPGNTIYF.

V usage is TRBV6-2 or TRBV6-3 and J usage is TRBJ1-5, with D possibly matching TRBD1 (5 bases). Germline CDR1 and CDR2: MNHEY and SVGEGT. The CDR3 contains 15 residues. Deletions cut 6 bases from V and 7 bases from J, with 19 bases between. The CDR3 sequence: CASRSAGQGYQPQHF. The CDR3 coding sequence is TGTGCCAGCAGGTCGGCGGGGCAGGGATACCAGCCCCAGCATTTT.

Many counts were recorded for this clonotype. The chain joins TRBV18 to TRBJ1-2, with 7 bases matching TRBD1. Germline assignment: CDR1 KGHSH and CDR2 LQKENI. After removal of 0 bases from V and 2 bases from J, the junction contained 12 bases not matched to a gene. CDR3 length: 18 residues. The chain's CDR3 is CASSPPGNRQGWNYGYTF. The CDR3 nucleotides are TGTGCCAGCTCACCACCGGGGAATCGACAGGGTTGGAACTATGGCTACACCTTC.

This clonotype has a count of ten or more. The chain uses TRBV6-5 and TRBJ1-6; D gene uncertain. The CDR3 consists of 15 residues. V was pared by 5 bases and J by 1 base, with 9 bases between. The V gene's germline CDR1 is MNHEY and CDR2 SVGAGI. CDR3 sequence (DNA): TGTGCCAGCAGTGCTACCCAATCCTATAATTCACCCCTCCACTTT. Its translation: CASSATQSYNSPLHF.

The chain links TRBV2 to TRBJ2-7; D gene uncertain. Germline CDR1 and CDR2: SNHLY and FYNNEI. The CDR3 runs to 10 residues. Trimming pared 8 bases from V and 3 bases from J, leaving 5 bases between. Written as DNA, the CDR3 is TGTGCCAGCTTACTCTACGAGCAGTACTTC. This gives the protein CASLLYEQYF.

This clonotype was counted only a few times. The CDR3 spells CASSYREETQYF. CDR3 coding DNA: TGTGCCAGCAGCTACCGGGAAGAGACCCAGTACTTC. The gene calls are TRBV5-6 and TRBJ2-5; D gene ambiguous. Trimming shortened V by 3 bases and J by 3 bases, and 6 bases separated the two germline ends. CDR3 length: 12 amino acids. Germline values: CDR1 SGHDT, CDR2 YYEEEE. Using reference TRBV5-6 and TRBJ2-5 for the parts outside the CDR3, the full variable domain is DAGVTQSPTHLIKTRGQQVTLRCSPKSGHDTVSWYQQALGQGPQFIFQYYEEEERQRGNFPDRFSGHQFPNYSSELNVNALLLGDSALYLCASSYREETQYFGPGTRLLVL.

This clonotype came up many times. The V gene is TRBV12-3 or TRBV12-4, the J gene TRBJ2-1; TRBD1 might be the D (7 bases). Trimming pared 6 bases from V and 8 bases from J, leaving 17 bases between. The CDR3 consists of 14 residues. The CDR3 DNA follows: TGTGCCAGCAGGATCGGACAGGAGGGGGATGAGCAGTTCTTC. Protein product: CASRIGQEGDEQFF.

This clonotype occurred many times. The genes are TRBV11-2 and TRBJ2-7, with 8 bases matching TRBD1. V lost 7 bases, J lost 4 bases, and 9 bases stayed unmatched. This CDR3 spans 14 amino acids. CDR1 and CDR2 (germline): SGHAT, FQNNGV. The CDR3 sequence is CASTATTGVYEQYF. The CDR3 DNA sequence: TGTGCCAGCACCGCGACGACAGGGGTGTACGAGCAGTACTTC.

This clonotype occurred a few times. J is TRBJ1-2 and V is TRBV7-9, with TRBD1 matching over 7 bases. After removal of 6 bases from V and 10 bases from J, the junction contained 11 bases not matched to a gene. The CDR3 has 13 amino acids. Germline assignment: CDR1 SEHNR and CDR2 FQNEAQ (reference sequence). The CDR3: CASSLPPTGFYTF. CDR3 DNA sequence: TGTGCCAGCAGTTTGCCTCCGACAGGGTTCTACACCTTC.

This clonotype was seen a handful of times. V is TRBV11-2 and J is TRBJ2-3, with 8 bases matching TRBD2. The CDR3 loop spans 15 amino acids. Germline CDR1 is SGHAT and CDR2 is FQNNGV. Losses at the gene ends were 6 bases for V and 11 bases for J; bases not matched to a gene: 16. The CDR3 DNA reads TGTGCCAGCAGGCCACTAGCGGAGGCGCAAGTAGGGCAGTATTTT. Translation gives CASRPLAEAQVGQYF. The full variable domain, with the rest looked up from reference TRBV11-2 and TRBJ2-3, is EAGVAQSPRYKIIEKRQSVAFWCNPISGHATLYWYQQILGQGPKLLIQFQNNGVVDDSQLPKDRFSAERLKGVDSTLKIQPAKLEDSAVYLCASRPLAEAQVGQYFGPGTRLTVL.